A selection of T cell receptor beta chains follows, all from one sample in a study of cytomegalovirus exposure and HLA in healthy donors. Measured with immunoSEQ multiplex PCR; TCRdb has only the in-frame clones, and not every one. This sample yields 100,000 to 150,000 clones, of which approximately 84% are seen a single time; around 1.5% belongs to the top ten. Material: PBMCs. These receptors came from a woman under 30 in good health and CMV-seronegative. The CDR3 runs from the conserved cysteine through the conserved F or W. The D gene is left open where the match is weak. Clone sizes are given selectively: once, few, many, or a class where the clone is expanded.

NA,13,TRBV6-5,TRBJ1-2,few,CASRVDSTYGYTF,TGTGCCAGCAGAGTCGACAGTACCTATGGCTACACCTTC
NA,13,TRBV19,TRBJ2-7,NA,CASSIERSYEQYF,TGTGCCAGTAGTATAGAGCGGAGCTACGAGCAGTACTTC
NA,16,TRBV4-1,TRBJ2-1,once,CASSQEGLVVGNEQFF,TGCGCCAGCAGCCAAGAGGGGCTAGTAGTCGGGAATGAGCAGTTCTTC
NA,13,TRBV6-1,TRBJ1-3,NA,CASSPRGEVTIYF,TGTGCCAGCAGTCCCCGCGGGGAGGTCACCATATATTTT
TRBD1,13,TRBV6-1,TRBJ1-2,NA,CASSPDRGREGAF,TGTGCCAGCAGCCCGGACAGGGGGCGCGAGGGTGCCTTC
TRBD1,15,TRBV5-1,TRBJ1-4,NA,CASSMTGRGNEKLFF,TGCGCCAGCAGCATGACAGGGCGGGGTAATGAAAAACTGTTTTTT
NA,16,TRBV5-6,TRBJ2-1,NA,CASSLSQGRIQYEQFF,TGTGCCAGCAGCTTGTCCCAGGGTAGGATTCAGTATGAGCAGTTCTTC
TRBD2,14,TRBV6-6,TRBJ2-7,NA,CASSPREGGHEQYF,TGTGCCAGCAGTCCCCGGGAGGGGGGGCACGAGCAGTACTTC
NA,15,TRBV11-3,TRBJ2-1,NA,CASSLVRGGYNEQFF,TGTGCCAGCAGCCTCGTAAGGGGGGGATACAATGAGCAGTTCTTC
NA,14,TRBV2,TRBJ1-2,NA,CASSEALGTVLPTF,TGTGCCAGCAGTGAAGCGCTTGGAACAGTTCTACCCACCTTC
NA,12,TRBV29-1,TRBJ1-2,NA,CSVEGGDYGYTF,TGCAGCGTTGAAGGGGGGGACTATGGCTACACCTTC
NA,12,TRBV29-1,TRBJ1-5,NA,CSGGSQNEPQHF,TGCAGCGGAGGGTCTCAAAACGAGCCCCAGCATTTT
NA,13,TRBV19,TRBJ1-1,NA,CASSTGPNTEAFF,TGTGCCAGTAGTACAGGGCCGAACACTGAAGCTTTCTTT
NA,13,TRBV12-5,TRBJ2-7,NA,CASGGAGLDEQYF,TGTGCTAGTGGTGGGGCTGGGCTAGATGAGCAGTACTTC
TRBD1,15,TRBV18,TRBJ2-2,NA,CASSPNRGRTGELFF,TGTGCCAGCTCACCAAACAGGGGACGCACCGGGGAGCTGTTTTTT
NA,14,TRBV6-6,TRBJ1-5,NA,CASSYPDSSQPQHF,TGTGCCAGCAGTTACCCCGACAGTTCCCAGCCCCAGCATTTT
TRBD1,15,TRBV4-1,TRBJ1-5,NA,CASSLRTGQNQPQHF,TGCGCCAGCAGCCTTCGGACAGGGCAAAATCAGCCCCAGCATTTT
TRBD2,15,TRBV30,TRBJ2-1,NA,CAWSVRLAGDNEQFF,TGTGCCTGGAGTGTAAGGCTAGCGGGAGATAATGAGCAGTTCTTC
TRBD2,16,TRBV9,TRBJ2-1,few,CASSGLAGGHYDEQFF,TGTGCCAGCAGCGGTCTAGCGGGAGGCCATTACGATGAGCAGTTCTTC
TRBD2,16,TRBV5-1,TRBJ2-3,NA,CASSLAPAGGTDTQYF,TGCGCCAGCAGCTTGGCCCCAGCGGGAGGGACAGATACGCAGTATTTT
NA,13,TRBV5-1,TRBJ2-1,once,CASSLPGYNEQFF,TGCGCCAGCAGCTTGCCCGGGTACAATGAGCAGTTCTTC
TRBD1,16,TRBV6-4,TRBJ1-2,NA,CASSPDGDRVFYGYTF,TGTGCCAGCAGCCCTGACGGTGACAGGGTCTTTTATGGCTACACCTTC
NA,16,TRBV4-1,TRBJ2-4,once,CASSPGGALAKNIQYF,TGCGCCAGCAGCCCCGGAGGGGCGTTAGCCAAAAACATTCAGTACTTC
NA,18,TRBV5-4,TRBJ2-3,few,CASSRPRGGRPSTDTQYF,TGTGCCAGCAGCCGCCCCAGGGGAGGGAGGCCTAGCACAGATACGCAGTATTTT
NA,13,TRBV6-5,TRBJ1-5,NA,CASSYSEEQPQHF,TGTGCCAGCAGTTACTCAGAGGAACAGCCCCAGCATTTT
NA,15,TRBV6-1,TRBJ2-1,few,CASSETPGLPDEQFF,TGTGCCAGCAGTGAGACCCCTGGACTCCCTGATGAGCAGTTCTTC
NA,13,TRBV4-1,TRBJ2-7,NA,CASSQPGSYEQYF,TGCGCCAGCAGCCAACCGGGATCTTACGAGCAGTACTTC
NA,14,TRBV5-1,TRBJ2-2,NA,CASGREGSTGELFF,TGCGCCAGCGGCAGGGAAGGAAGCACCGGGGAGCTGTTTTTT
TRBD1,16,TRBV7-9,TRBJ1-1,NA,CSSSDEVGQGNTEAFF,TGTTCCAGCAGCGATGAAGTGGGACAGGGAAACACTGAAGCTTTCTTT
TRBD2,16,TRBV5-1,TRBJ2-7,NA,CASSLDAGRSSYEQYF,TGCGCCAGCAGCTTGGATGCCGGGAGGAGCTCCTACGAGCAGTACTTC
TRBD1,15,TRBV5-1,TRBJ2-5,NA,CASSLGPGTGETQYF,TGCGCCAGCAGCTTGGGTCCCGGGACAGGGGAGACCCAGTACTTC
NA,16,TRBV30,TRBJ2-7,NA,CAWNLGSGVPPYEQYF,TGTGCCTGGAACTTAGGTTCGGGGGTTCCCCCCTACGAGCAGTACTTC
TRBD2,17,TRBV7-7,TRBJ2-1,many,CASSSGSGSGSYNEQFF,TGTGCCAGCAGCTCCGGTAGCGGGAGCGGCTCCTACAATGAGCAGTTCTTC
TRBD1,16,TRBV19,TRBJ2-3,NA,CASSTSMTGLTDTQYF,TGTGCCAGTAGTACGTCCATGACAGGGCTCACAGATACGCAGTATTTT
TRBD1,12,TRBV30,TRBJ1-1,once,CAWSRGQDEAFF,TGTGCCTGGAGTCGGGGACAGGATGAAGCTTTCTTT
TRBD2,15,TRBV2,TRBJ2-1,NA,CASSELAGINNEQFF,TGTGCCAGCAGTGAACTAGCGGGGATCAACAATGAGCAGTTCTTC
TRBD2,16,TRBV7-9,TRBJ2-1,NA,CASSPSTGGHYNEQFF,TGTGCCAGCAGCCCTTCTACGGGAGGGCACTACAATGAGCAGTTCTTC
TRBD2,15,TRBV7-9,TRBJ2-1,NA,CASSLVASGRNEQFF,TGTGCCAGCAGCTTAGTTGCTAGCGGGAGAAATGAGCAGTTCTTC
NA,14,TRBV6-4,TRBJ1-1,NA,CASSLEGGDTEAFF,TGTGCCAGCAGTTTGGAGGGCGGCGACACTGAAGCTTTCTTT
NA,14,TRBV5-1,TRBJ1-2,NA,CASSRMGPGDGYTF,TGCGCCAGCAGCCGGATGGGTCCCGGGGATGGCTACACCTTC
NA,13,TRBV18,TRBJ2-3,NA,CASSPPEGDTQYF,TGTGCCAGCTCACCCCCAGAGGGAGATACGCAGTATTTT
TRBD1,15,TRBV14,TRBJ2-5,NA,CASSQGTASQETQYF,TGTGCCAGCAGCCAGGGGACAGCAAGTCAAGAGACCCAGTACTTC
TRBD1,16,TRBV30,TRBJ1-5,once,CAWSGRQGRRNQPQHF,TGTGCCTGGAGCGGAAGACAGGGACGGCGCAATCAGCCCCAGCATTTT
TRBD1,15,TRBV19,TRBJ2-2,NA,CASSETGGMVGELFF,TGTGCCAGTAGTGAGACAGGGGGCATGGTCGGGGAGCTGTTTTTT
NA,15,TRBV7-9,TRBJ1-2,few,CASLGPDTSNYGYTF,TGTGCCAGCCTCGGACCGGACACCTCTAACTATGGCTACACCTTC
TRBD2,17,TRBV5-4,TRBJ2-5,NA,CASSLAAPGLAPPTQYF,TGTGCCAGCAGCTTGGCAGCTCCGGGACTAGCCCCACCGACCCAGTACTTC
NA,11,TRBV2,TRBJ1-1,NA,CASSVDSGAFF,TGTGCCAGCAGTGTGGACTCAGGAGCTTTCTTT
TRBD2,17,TRBV7-9,TRBJ2-3,NA,CASSPLGAGGPTDTQYF,TGTGCCAGCAGCCCCCTAGGAGCGGGAGGGCCCACAGATACGCAGTATTTT
NA,14,TRBV5-6,TRBJ2-5,NA,CASSIRKHQETQYF,TGTGCCAGCAGCATCAGGAAGCATCAAGAGACCCAGTACTTC
TRBD2,16,TRBV7-7,TRBJ2-1,NA,CASSFTLAGGYNEQFF,TGTGCCAGCAGCTTCACACTAGCGGGAGGGTACAATGAGCAGTTCTTC
NA,12,TRBV30,TRBJ1-1,NA,CAWSVGGLKAFF,TGTGCCTGGAGTGTTGGGGGGTTGAAAGCTTTCTTT
TRBD1,17,TRBV19,TRBJ2-7,NA,CASSISLSRTGTYEQYF,TGTGCCAGTAGTATTTCCCTCTCCCGGACAGGAACCTACGAGCAGTACTTC
TRBD1,15,TRBV6-5,TRBJ1-1,NA,CASSYPGQGRTEAFF,TGTGCCAGCAGTTACCCCGGACAGGGGAGGACTGAAGCTTTCTTT
TRBD1,14,TRBV5-6,TRBJ2-5,NA,CASSRNRGWETQYF,TGTGCCAGCAGCCGGAACAGGGGATGGGAGACCCAGTACTTC
TRBD1,13,TRBV25-1,TRBJ1-2,few,CASGIPGGHGYTF,TGTGCCAGCGGGATTCCAGGGGGTCACGGCTACACCTTC
TRBD1,17,TRBV5-1,TRBJ1-5,few,CASSLLAGTGVPQPQHF,TGCGCCAGCAGCCTGCTTGCTGGGACAGGGGTACCTCAGCCCCAGCATTTT
NA,16,TRBV5-1,TRBJ2-3,NA,CASSLAVKGRPDTQYF,TGCGCCAGCAGCTTGGCGGTGAAAGGGAGGCCAGATACGCAGTATTTT
TRBD2,13,TRBV6-5,TRBJ2-5,NA,CASSLGLATTQYF,TGTGCCAGCAGTTTGGGACTAGCGACGACCCAGTACTTC
TRBD1,15,TRBV9,TRBJ2-7,NA,CASSVEGTESYEQYF,TGTGCCAGCAGCGTAGAAGGGACAGAGTCCTACGAGCAGTACTTC